These 23 T cell receptor beta chains share one sample of origin, sequenced in a study of cytomegalovirus exposure and HLA in healthy donors. Here immunoSEQ multiplex PCR was the method, and the copy in TCRdb shows in-frame clones only, minus some. The table shows some 330,000 clones, with roughly 88% occurring only once. Sequenced input: PBMCs. The source of these receptors is a woman between 18 and 30 years old in good health and CMV-seronegative.

V and J are TRBV12-5 and TRBJ2-1; 13 nucleotides line up with TRBD2. The J segment lost 12 bases and the V segment lost 6 bases, leaving 5 bases of the junction unmatched. Germline V gene sequence: CDR1 LGHNT, CDR2 FRNRAP. The CDR3 covers 13 residues. Written as DNA, the CDR3 is TGTGCTAGTGGCGGACTAGCGGGAGCGGTGCAGTTCTTC. It encodes CASGGLAGAVQFF.

Remarks on this clone: The sample carries other DNA sequences with the same CDR3. This chain joins TRBV6-1 and TRBJ1-2; D call uncertain. Germline V lookup: CDR1 MNHNS, CDR2 SASEGT. V was trimmed by 2 bases and J by 4 bases, leaving 5 bases between them. The CDR3 extends over 12 amino acids. The CDR3 reads CASSESGYGYTF. The CDR3 DNA reads as TGTGCCAGCAGTGAATCCGGCTATGGCTACACCTTC.

V usage is TRBV28 and J usage is TRBJ1-2, with 7 bases matching TRBD1. CDR1 and CDR2 (germline): MDHEN, SYDVKM. The CDR3 is 13 amino acids. Trimming at V came to 8 bases and at J to 6 bases, leaving 9 bases not matched to a gene. The CDR3 reads CASVRQGSDGYTF. The CDR3 nucleotides are TGTGCCAGCGTCAGACAGGGTAGCGATGGCTACACCTTC.

With regard to this clone: The sample holds other DNA sequences that translate to the same CDR3. CDR3 in DNA: TGTGCCAGCAGCTTAGGGGGCGGCAACACTGAAGCTTTCTTT. It translates to CASSLGGGNTEAFF. The gene calls are TRBV7-9 and TRBJ1-1; D might be TRBD1 (5 bases). Trimming pared 1 base from V and 2 bases from J, leaving 8 bases between. Germline V gives CDR1 SEHNR, CDR2 FQNEAQ (reference sequence). CDR3 size: 14 residues.

The V call is TRBV6-5, the J call TRBJ1-5, with 7 positions matching TRBD1. With 6 bases clipped from V and 5 bases from J, the junction kept 7 bases outside the gene matches. Germline assignment: CDR1 MNHEY and CDR2 SVGAGI. CDR3 length equals 14 residues. CDR3 DNA sequence: TGTGCCAGCAGACGACAGGGTATGGATCAGCCCCAGCATTTT. Translating it yields CASRRQGMDQPQHF.

This clone showed up just once. The chain is built from TRBV28 and TRBJ2-3; maybe TRBD2 (6 bases). Per the germline V gene, CDR1 is MDHEN and CDR2 is SYDVKM. Trimming took off 5 bases at V and 2 bases at J, with 17 bases between the two ends. CDR3 length: 16 residues. The DNA of the CDR3 is TGTGCCAGCAGTCCCCGGGGGAGCGGCAACACAGATACGCAGTATTTT. This codes for CASSPRGSGNTDTQYF.

The chain joins TRBV28 to TRBJ2-7; possibly TRBD2 for D (6 bases). CDR1 is MDHEN and CDR2 is SYDVKM in the germline V gene. Between the trimmed V and J ends, which lost 4 bases and 1 base, there was a span of 11 bases. This CDR3 region has 14 residues. The CDR3 DNA follows: TGTGCCAGCAGTTCTAGCGCGGGGTCCTACGAGCAGTACTTC. It yields the protein CASSSSAGSYEQYF.

This chain uses TRBV6-6 with TRBJ1-1; 7 bases line up with TRBD1. V shed 10 bases and J 6 bases; nucleotides not matched to a gene: 11. The CDR3 spans 13 residues. Germline assignment: CDR1 MNHNY and CDR2 SVGAGI (reference sequence). Here the CDR3 DNA reads TGTGCCATGACCCTCGGGGGACAGTCTGAAGCTTTCTTT. As protein: CAMTLGGQSEAFF.

The V call is TRBV13, the J call TRBJ2-1, with 9 bases that match TRBD2. V shed 4 bases and J 3 bases; nucleotides not matched to a gene: 4. The CDR3 runs to 15 residues. Looked up from germline, CDR1 is PRHDT and CDR2 is FYEKMQ (reference sequence). CDR3 bases: TGTGCCAGCAGCTCAGGACTAGCGTTCTACAATGAGCAGTTCTTC. Its translation: CASSSGLAFYNEQFF.

CDR3 bases: TGTGCCAGCAGCTGGACAGGATCCGGGGAGCTGTTTTTT. As protein: CASSWTGSGELFF. The chain links TRBV7-2 to TRBJ2-2, with 7 bases that match TRBD1. CDR3 length equals 13 residues. J was trimmed by 6 bases and V by 4 bases; bases with no gene match: 2. Germline CDR1 SGHTA, CDR2 FQGNSA.

The sample holds one count of this clone. CDR3 sequence: CASRPVAGVTGELFF. The CDR3 DNA reads as TGTGCCAGCAGACCCGTAGCGGGAGTTACCGGGGAGCTGTTTTTT. J is TRBJ2-2 and V is TRBV6-5; 9 nucleotides match TRBD2. V trimming: 6 bases; J trimming: 5 bases; junction bases outside the gene matches: 7. Germline V lookup: CDR1 MNHEY, CDR2 SVGAGI. This CDR3 is built from 15 residues.

For this clone: Other DNA sequences from this sample encode an identical CDR3 as well. V gene TRBV2 combines with J gene TRBJ2-3; D gene unclear. Germline values: CDR1 SNHLY, CDR2 FYNNEI. The CDR3 is 12 residues long. Trimming stripped 3 bases from V and 4 bases from J, with 5 bases between. In DNA form, the CDR3 reads TGTGCCAGCAGTGAGGGCGCAGATACGCAGTATTTT. It is translated as CASSEGADTQYF.

J is TRBJ2-5 and V is TRBV7-2; no reliable D call. The germline V and J ends were trimmed by 2 bases and 11 bases, with 9 bases remaining between them. The germline gives CDR1 SGHTA, CDR2 FQGNSA. CDR3 length equals 11 residues. CDR3 loop: CASSLYQVQYF. DNA of the CDR3: TGTGCCAGCAGCTTATACCAGGTGCAGTACTTC.

The V gene is TRBV5-1, the J gene TRBJ2-7, with D possibly being TRBD2 (6 bases). Germline V gives CDR1 SGHRS, CDR2 YFSETQ. Trimming cost V 4 bases and J 0 bases, with 14 bases left between them. This CDR3 is 15 amino acids long. CDR3 sequence reads: CASSPAPGGSYEQYF. In nucleotides, the CDR3 is TGCGCCAGCAGCCCGGCCCCCGGGGGCTCCTACGAGCAGTACTTC. Complete variable domain (other parts from reference TRBV5-1 and TRBJ2-7): KAGVTQTPRYLIKTRGQQVTLSCSPISGHRSVSWYQQTPGQGLQFLFEYFSETQRNKGNFPGRFSGRQFSNSRSEMNVSTLELGDSALYLCASSPAPGGSYEQYFGPGTRLTVT.

The J gene is TRBJ2-1, the V gene TRBV2, with 9 bases fitting TRBD2. V gave up 4 bases and J gave up 4 bases; unmatched junction bases: 5. The CDR3 is 15 amino acids. Per germline, CDR1 SNHLY and CDR2 FYNNEI. The CDR3 reads CASSVAGDLYNEQFF. The CDR3 region has the DNA TGTGCCAGCAGTGTAGCGGGAGATTTGTACAATGAGCAGTTCTTC.

This chain joins TRBV7-2 and TRBJ2-5; the D gene is possibly TRBD2 (5 bases). This CDR3 comprises 12 residues. V lost 11 bases and J 3 bases, leaving 13 bases between the germline ends. The V gene's germline CDR1 is SGHTA and CDR2 FQGNSA. CDR3 protein: CASGRREETQYF. CDR3 nucleotide sequence: TGTGCCTCCGGAAGGCGGGAAGAGACCCAGTACTTC.

The chain uses TRBV28 and TRBJ1-1; TRBD1 aligns across 9 bases. This CDR3 comprises 14 residues. Unmatched junction bases numbered 6, after V lost 5 bases and J lost 5 bases. The germline V gene has CDR1 MDHEN and CDR2 SYDVKM. The CDR3: CASSLTGGETEAFF. The DNA of the CDR3 is TGTGCCAGCAGTCTGACAGGGGGGGAAACTGAAGCTTTCTTT.

The rearrangement joins TRBV6-5 to TRBJ2-3, with TRBD2 identical over 10 bases. The CDR3 consists of 15 residues. V gave up 6 bases and J gave up 3 bases; unmatched junction bases: 6. The V gene's germline CDR1 is MNHEY and CDR2 SVGAGI. The CDR3 spells CASRPLAGATDTQYF. CDR3 DNA sequence: TGTGCCAGCAGACCTCTAGCGGGAGCTACAGATACGCAGTATTTT.

This sequence joins TRBV19 and TRBJ2-5; 14 bases fit TRBD2. Germline CDR1 LNHDA, CDR2 SQIVND (reference sequence). The CDR3 totals 15 residues. The V segment lost 5 bases and the J segment 4 bases; nucleotides outside the gene matches: 3. The CDR3 coding sequence is TGTGCCAGTAGTGACGGACTAGCGGGAGGAGAGACCCAGTACTTC. Protein sequence: CASSDGLAGGETQYF.

The chain employs TRBV28 and TRBJ2-3, with 9 positions matching TRBD1. In germline, CDR1 is MDHEN, CDR2 SYDVKM. This CDR3 region has 16 residues. J gave up 2 bases and V 3 bases, and 6 bases lay outside the gene matches. The CDR3 DNA is TGTGCCAGCAGTTTGCCCGGGACAGGGATCACAGATACGCAGTATTTT. Protein: CASSLPGTGITDTQYF.

The CDR3 reads CASSLPGQGSEKLFF. The CDR3 region has the DNA TGTGCCAGCAGCTTGCCCGGACAGGGGAGCGAAAAACTGTTTTTT. The chain combines TRBV5-4 with TRBJ1-4, with 9 bases aligning to TRBD1. V was pared by 1 base and J by 8 bases, with 6 bases of the junction left unmatched. The germline gives CDR1 SGHNT, CDR2 YYREEE (reference sequence). The CDR3 has 15 amino acids.

The sample holds a few counts of this clone. The J gene is TRBJ2-7, the V gene TRBV6-5; 9 bases align to TRBD2. Germline lookup yields CDR1 MNHEY and CDR2 SVGAGI. This CDR3 region has 12 residues. Losses at the gene ends were 6 bases for V and 3 bases for J; bases not matched to a gene: 0. CDR3 residues: CASRTSGYEQYF. Here the CDR3 DNA reads TGTGCCAGCAGGACTAGCGGCTACGAGCAGTACTTC.

The chain combines TRBV4-3 with TRBJ1-2; 8 nucleotides match TRBD1. CDR1 LGHNA and CDR2 YSLEER come from the germline V gene. Trimming took 0 bases from V and 4 from J; bases not matched to a gene: 13. This CDR3 spans 18 amino acids. The CDR3 DNA sequence: TGCGCCAGCAGCCAAGATCCGGAAGCGGCAGGGGGCGTCTATGGCTACACCTTC. Translation: CASSQDPEAAGGVYGYTF.